Following are 27 T cell receptor beta chains from one sample sequenced in a study of cytomegalovirus exposure and HLA in healthy donors. The PCR had 60 Vbeta and 13 Jbeta primers. Sequencing was performed with immunoSEQ multiplex PCR; in TCRdb, only in-frame clones are kept and a portion is missing. The top ten hold around 8.3% of the sample, which has 240,000 or so clones, around 81% seen once. Sequenced sample: PBMCs. Source of these receptors: an older woman in good health and CMV-seropositive.

The V gene is TRBV5-1, the J gene TRBJ2-7; D gene ambiguous. This CDR3 contains 15 residues. V was shortened by 0 bases and J by 1 base, with 11 bases between the two germline ends. CDR1 SGHRS and CDR2 YFSETQ come from the germline V gene. The CDR3 DNA follows: TGCGCCAGCAGCTTGGCGACTTACCGTTCCTACGAGCAGTACTTC. Its translation is CASSLATYRSYEQYF.

The chain has TRBV4-2 and TRBJ1-2, with 9 bases lining up with TRBD1. V was pared by 1 base and J by 4 bases, with 4 bases of the junction left unmatched. The CDR3 extends over 15 amino acids. Germline V gives CDR1 LGHNA, CDR2 YNFKEQ. The CDR3: CASSQGQGGSYGYTF. The CDR3 DNA follows: TGTGCCAGCAGCCAAGGACAGGGGGGATCCTATGGCTACACCTTC.

The J gene is TRBJ2-2, the V gene TRBV11-2, with 11 bases matching TRBD1. This CDR3 comprises 15 residues. Trimming took 2 bases from V and 7 from J; bases not matched to a gene: 3. Per germline, CDR1 SGHAT and CDR2 FQNNGV. The CDR3 loop is CASSLLGQGVGELFF. CDR3 sequence (DNA): TGTGCCAGCAGCTTACTGGGACAGGGGGTCGGGGAGCTGTTTTTT.

In this sample, this clone turned up a few times. The same CDR3 is also encoded by other DNA sequences in this sample. The J gene is TRBJ1-1, the V gene TRBV5-1, with 8 bases aligning to TRBD1. The CDR3 covers 12 residues. Germline lookup yields CDR1 SGHRS and CDR2 YFSETQ. Trimming cost V 5 bases and J 8 bases; bases outside gene matches: 5. The chain's CDR3 is CASSPTGGEAFF. The CDR3 DNA follows: TGCGCCAGCAGTCCTACAGGGGGGGAAGCTTTCTTT.

V usage is TRBV25-1 and J usage is TRBJ1-2; TRBD1 is a possible D gene (5 bases). CDR3 length equals 14 residues. V was shortened by 3 bases and J by 0 bases, with 8 bases between the two germline ends. Germline assignment: CDR1 MGHDK and CDR2 SYGVNS. CDR3 sequence (DNA): TGTGCCAGCAGTGACAGGGTTACTAACTATGGCTACACCTTC. Encoded protein: CASSDRVTNYGYTF.

This clone occurred a few times. The chain joins TRBV4-1 to TRBJ2-3; TRBD2 aligns across 7 bases. Germline V gene lookup returns CDR1 MGHRA and CDR2 YSYEKL. The CDR3 contains 17 residues. V trimming: 1 base; J trimming: 0 bases; junction bases outside the gene matches: 7. The CDR3 DNA reads as TGCGCCAGCAGCCAAGTCGCTATTAGCGGGAGCACAGATACGCAGTATTTT. It codes for CASSQVAISGSTDTQYF.

V usage is TRBV7-9 and J usage is TRBJ2-2; 10 bases are shared with TRBD2. The germline CDR1 and CDR2 sequences are SEHNR and FQNEAQ (reference sequence). The V segment lost 2 bases and the J segment 6 bases; nucleotides outside the gene matches: 6. CDR3 length: 16 residues. Here the CDR3 reads CASSLSSGSLSGELFF. The CDR3 bases are TGTGCCAGCAGCTTATCTAGCGGGAGTCTGTCCGGGGAGCTGTTTTTT.

The chain combines TRBV27 with TRBJ2-5; D may be TRBD2 (6 bases). The ends were cut back, 2 bases at V and 2 bases at J, with 12 bases in the middle. The CDR3 runs to 15 residues. CDR1 and CDR2 (germline): MNHEY, SMNVEV (reference sequence). CDR3 amino acids: CASSLVRGRQETQYF. CDR3 sequence (DNA): TGTGCCAGCAGTTTAGTAAGAGGGAGGCAAGAGACCCAGTACTTC.

This clone was observed a single time. The chain combines TRBV11-2 with TRBJ1-1; the D is unclear. V dropped 5 bases and J dropped 4 bases, with 14 bases sitting between them. CDR1 is SGHAT, CDR2 FQNNGV, per germline. CDR3 length equals 14 residues. The CDR3 bases are TGTGCCAGCAGCCCAGGACTGGCGGTCACTGAAGCTTTCTTT. Translated: CASSPGLAVTEAFF.

V usage is TRBV10-3 and J usage is TRBJ2-7; a possible D gene is TRBD2 (7 bases). The CDR3 consists of 12 residues. V lost 11 bases and J 7 bases, leaving 18 bases between the germline ends. Per germline, CDR1 ENHRY and CDR2 SYGVKD. The CDR3 here is CAVRGGGTEQYF. As DNA, the CDR3 is TGTGCCGTCCGGGGAGGGGGTACGGAGCAGTACTTC.

The rearrangement uses TRBV6-6 and TRBJ2-1, with TRBD2 matching over 13 bases. Germline CDR1 is MNHNY and CDR2 is SVGAGI (reference sequence). V gave up 6 bases and J gave up 6 bases; unmatched junction bases: 5. The CDR3 runs to 15 residues. CDR3: CASSRTSGRSNEQFF. The CDR3 nucleotides are TGTGCCAGCAGCCGGACTAGCGGGAGAAGCAATGAGCAGTTCTTC.

This clone was counted a few times. The V and J genes are TRBV7-9 and TRBJ1-1; no reliable D call. This CDR3 comprises 12 residues. CDR1 is SEHNR, CDR2 FQNEAQ, per germline (reference sequence). Between the trimmed V and J ends, which lost 1 base and 6 bases, there was a span of 6 bases. The CDR3 sequence is CASSLVAPEAFF. CDR3 nucleotides: TGTGCCAGCAGCTTAGTAGCCCCTGAAGCTTTCTTT.

In its sample, this clone was seen once. The V and J genes are TRBV6-6 and TRBJ1-3, with D perhaps TRBD1 (5 bases). The CDR3 is made up of 14 amino acids. V lost 6 bases and J 4 bases, leaving 13 bases between the germline ends. Germline V gives CDR1 MNHNY, CDR2 SVGAGI (reference sequence). This chain's CDR3 is CASRDQGRGNTIYF. The CDR3, as DNA: TGTGCCAGCAGGGACCAGGGAAGAGGAAACACCATATATTTT.

J is TRBJ2-3 and V is TRBV7-9; D is possibly TRBD2 (5 bases). Trimming stripped 9 bases from V and 1 base from J, with 20 bases between. The CDR3 covers 16 residues. CDR1 SEHNR and CDR2 FQNEAQ come from the germline V gene (reference sequence). Written as DNA, the CDR3 is TGTGCCAGTCCGGCGGGCCGAGAGATTGGCACAGATACGCAGTATTTT. Translation: CASPAGREIGTDTQYF.

Turning to this clone: One end of the junction does not line up with germline, which may come from a read error. Other DNA sequences from this sample encode an identical CDR3 as well. The rearrangement uses TRBV5-1 and TRBJ1-2, with D possibly being TRBD1 (6 bases). The CDR3 consists of 14 residues. Germline V gene lookup returns CDR1 SGHRS and CDR2 YFSETQ. The CDR3 DNA reads TGCGCCAGCAGCTTGGGGACAGTTAACTATGGTTACACCTTC. Translating it yields CASSLGTVNYGYTF.

CDR3 nucleotides: TGTGCCAGCACCGATTCCCGGGGGGCGCGGTACGAGCAGTACTTC. Translating gives CASTDSRGARYEQYF. The chain is built from TRBV6-6 and TRBJ2-7; perhaps TRBD2 as D (7 bases). V was shortened by 7 bases and J by 4 bases, with 20 bases between the two germline ends. The CDR3 extends over 15 amino acids. The germline V gene encodes CDR1 MNHNY and CDR2 SVGAGI (reference sequence).

The chain links TRBV30 to TRBJ2-2; D call uncertain. The CDR3 runs 14 residues. With 2 bases removed from V and 2 bases from J, the gap between germline ends came to 9 bases. The germline V gene encodes CDR1 GTSNPN and CDR2 SVGIG (reference sequence). The CDR3 sequence: CAWSFTRNTGELFF. The CDR3 DNA is TGTGCCTGGAGTTTCACTCGCAACACCGGGGAGCTGTTTTTT.

The rearrangement uses TRBV5-1 and TRBJ2-1; perhaps TRBD1 as D (6 bases). The CDR3 is 13 residues long. From germline, CDR1 is SGHRS and CDR2 YFSETQ. Trimming pared 4 bases from V and 3 bases from J, leaving 8 bases between. CDR3 nucleotides: TGCGCCAGCAGCCGGGACAACTACAATGAGCAGTTCTTC. Translated: CASSRDNYNEQFF.

The rearrangement uses TRBV30 and TRBJ1-1; TRBD1 matches 8 bases. The length of the CDR3 is 17 residues. The germline V gene has CDR1 GTSNPN and CDR2 SVGIG (reference sequence). J gave up 0 bases and V 2 bases, and 11 bases lay outside the gene matches. CDR3 bases: TGTGCCTGGAGTACCCCCCTCAGGGGGCGGATGAACACTGAAGCTTTCTTT. Protein: CAWSTPLRGRMNTEAFF. The whole variable domain, filled in from reference TRBV30 and TRBJ1-1, reads SQTIHQWPATLVQPVGSPLSLECTVEGTSNPNLYWYRQAAGRGLQLLFYSVGIGQISSEVPQNLSASRPQDRQFILSSKKLLLSDSGFYLCAWSTPLRGRMNTEAFFGQGTRLTVV.

This chain uses TRBV29-1 with TRBJ2-3; D is possibly TRBD2 (6 bases). The length of the CDR3 is 14 residues. In germline, CDR1 is SQVTM, CDR2 ANQGSEA. V lost 7 bases and J lost 5, with 19 bases in between. The CDR3 protein is CSARRAIEVDTQYF. CDR3 nucleotide sequence: TGCAGCGCCCGGAGGGCAATAGAGGTAGATACGCAGTATTTT.

DNA for the CDR3: TGCAGCGTTGAAGGCGGCAAAGACTACAATGAGCAGTTCTTC. It specifies CSVEGGKDYNEQFF. The rearrangement uses TRBV29-1 and TRBJ2-1; no clear D. Looked up from germline, CDR1 is SQVTM and CDR2 is ANQGSEA. CDR3 length: 14 amino acids. V was clipped by 1 base and J by 3 bases, with 10 bases between them.

The genes are TRBV9 and TRBJ1-1; D gene unclear. The length of the CDR3 is 13 residues. The V end was cut by 4 bases, the J end by 3 bases, with 10 bases between. CDR1 SGDLS and CDR2 YYNGEE come from the germline V gene. The CDR3 loop reads CASSSRVDTEAFF. DNA of the CDR3: TGTGCCAGCAGCTCCCGGGTTGACACTGAAGCTTTCTTT.

The gene calls are TRBV19 and TRBJ2-6; a possible D gene is TRBD2 (7 bases). The CDR3 runs to 16 residues. Germline lookup yields CDR1 LNHDA and CDR2 SQIVND (reference sequence). The V and J ends lost 3 bases and 3 bases respectively, with 12 bases between them. CDR3 DNA sequence: TGTGCCAGTAGTATCTTAGGGGGGGTTGGGGCCAACGTCCTGACTTTC. As protein: CASSILGGVGANVLTF.

This sequence joins TRBV15 and TRBJ2-5, with 12 bases that match TRBD1. The CDR3 spans 16 residues. Per the germline V gene, CDR1 is LNHNV and CDR2 is YYDKDF (reference sequence). V lost 1 base and J lost 7; bases outside the gene matches: 7. The CDR3 DNA reads as TGTGCCACCAGCAGAGGAAAGGGACAGGGGGCAGTGACCCAGTACTTC. This encodes CATSRGKGQGAVTQYF. The complete variable domain, with remaining parts taken from reference TRBV15 and TRBJ2-5, reads DAMVIQNPRYQVTQFGKPVTLSCSQTLNHNVMYWYQQKSSQAPKLLFHYYDKDFNNEADTPDNFQSRRPNTSFCFLDIRSPGLGDTAMYLCATSRGKGQGAVTQYFGPGTRLLVL.

The V and J genes are TRBV27 and TRBJ2-7; TRBD1 matches at 7 bases. The CDR3 contains 15 residues. After removal of 5 bases from V and 6 bases from J, the junction contained 13 bases not matched to a gene. CDR1 is MNHEY and CDR2 is SMNVEV in the germline V gene (reference sequence). DNA of the CDR3: TGTGCCAGCAGTCTTCGACAGGGTAACGTTCTCGAGCAGTACTTC. It specifies CASSLRQGNVLEQYF.

This chain links TRBV29-1 with TRBJ1-2; 12 nucleotides match TRBD1. CDR1 and CDR2 (germline): SQVTM, ANQGSEA. The CDR3 is made up of 16 amino acids. With 1 base clipped from V and 4 bases from J, the junction kept 7 bases outside the gene matches. CDR3 DNA: TGCAGCGTTGAAGGGGTCGGGACAGGGGGCATCTATGGCTACACCTTC. Its protein is CSVEGVGTGGIYGYTF.

The chain couples TRBV7-9 to TRBJ2-1; D may be TRBD2 (5 bases). CDR1 and CDR2 from the germline V gene are SEHNR and FQNEAQ (reference sequence). V lost 1 base, J lost 0 bases, and 13 bases lay in between. This CDR3 has 17 residues. CDR3 in DNA: TGTGCCAGCAGCTTAGTTGGCGGGCTGAGCTCCTACAATGAGCAGTTCTTC. Translation: CASSLVGGLSSYNEQFF.